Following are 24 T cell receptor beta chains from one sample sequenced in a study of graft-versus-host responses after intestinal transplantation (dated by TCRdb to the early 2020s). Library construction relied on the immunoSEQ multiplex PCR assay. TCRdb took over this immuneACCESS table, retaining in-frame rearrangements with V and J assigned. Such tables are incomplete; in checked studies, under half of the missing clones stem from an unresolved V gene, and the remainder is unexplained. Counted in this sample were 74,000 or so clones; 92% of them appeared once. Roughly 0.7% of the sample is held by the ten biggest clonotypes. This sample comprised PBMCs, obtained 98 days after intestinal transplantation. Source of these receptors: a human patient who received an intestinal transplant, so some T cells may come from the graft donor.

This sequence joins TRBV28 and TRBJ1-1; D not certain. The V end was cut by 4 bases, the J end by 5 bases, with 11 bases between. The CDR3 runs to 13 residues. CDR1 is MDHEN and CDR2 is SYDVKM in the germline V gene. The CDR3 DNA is TGTGCCAGCAGTTCACCAGATACGACTGAAGCTTTCTTT. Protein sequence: CASSSPDTTEAFF.

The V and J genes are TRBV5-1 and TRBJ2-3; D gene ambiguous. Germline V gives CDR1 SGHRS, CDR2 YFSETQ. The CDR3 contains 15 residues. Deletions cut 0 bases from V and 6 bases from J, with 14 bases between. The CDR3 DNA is TGCGCCAGCAGCTTGGTATCCACCGACGGGGATACGCAGTATTTT. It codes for CASSLVSTDGDTQYF.

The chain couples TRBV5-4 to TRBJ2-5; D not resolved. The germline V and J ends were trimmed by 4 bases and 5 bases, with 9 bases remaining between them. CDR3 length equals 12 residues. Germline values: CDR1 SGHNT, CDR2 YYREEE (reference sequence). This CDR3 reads CASSRVWETQYF. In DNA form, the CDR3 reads TGTGCCAGCAGCAGGGTCTGGGAGACCCAGTACTTC.

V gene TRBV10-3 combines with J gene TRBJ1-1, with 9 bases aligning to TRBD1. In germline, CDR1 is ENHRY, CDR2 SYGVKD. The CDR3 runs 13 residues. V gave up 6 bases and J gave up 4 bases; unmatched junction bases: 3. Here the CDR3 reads CAIRGGQGTEAFF. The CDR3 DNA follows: TGTGCCATCAGGGGGGGACAGGGCACTGAAGCTTTCTTT.

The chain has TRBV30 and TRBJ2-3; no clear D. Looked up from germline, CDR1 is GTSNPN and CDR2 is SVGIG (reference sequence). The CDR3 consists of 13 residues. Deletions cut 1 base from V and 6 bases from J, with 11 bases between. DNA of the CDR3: TGTGCCTGGAGTGCCCTACCGCTGGATACGCAGTATTTT. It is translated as CAWSALPLDTQYF.

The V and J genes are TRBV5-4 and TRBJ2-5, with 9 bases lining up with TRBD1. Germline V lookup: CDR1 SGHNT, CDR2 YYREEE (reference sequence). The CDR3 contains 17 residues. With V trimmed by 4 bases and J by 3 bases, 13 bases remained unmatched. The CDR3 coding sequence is TGTGCCAGCAGCCTTAATTGGGGACAGGGCCCCGAAGAGACCCAGTACTTC. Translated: CASSLNWGQGPEETQYF.

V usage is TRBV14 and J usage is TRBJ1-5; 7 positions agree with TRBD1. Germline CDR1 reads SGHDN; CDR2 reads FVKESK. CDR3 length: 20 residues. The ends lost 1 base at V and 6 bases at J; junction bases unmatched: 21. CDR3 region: CASSQVNVIWEQGNFQPQHF. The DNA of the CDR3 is TGTGCCAGCAGCCAAGTGAATGTGATATGGGAACAGGGGAATTTTCAGCCCCAGCATTTT.

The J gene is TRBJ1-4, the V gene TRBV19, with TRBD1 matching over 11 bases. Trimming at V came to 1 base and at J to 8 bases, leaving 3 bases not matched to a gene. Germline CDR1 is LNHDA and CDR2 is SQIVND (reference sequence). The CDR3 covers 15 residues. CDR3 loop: CASSIVDRGREKLFF. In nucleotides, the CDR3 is TGTGCCAGTAGTATAGTGGACAGGGGGCGAGAAAAACTGTTTTTT.

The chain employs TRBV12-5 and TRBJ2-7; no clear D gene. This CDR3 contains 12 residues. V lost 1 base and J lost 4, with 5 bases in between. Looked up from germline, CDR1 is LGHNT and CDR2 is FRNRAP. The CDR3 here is CASGLEGYEQYF. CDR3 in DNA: TGTGCTAGTGGTTTGGAAGGATACGAGCAGTACTTC.

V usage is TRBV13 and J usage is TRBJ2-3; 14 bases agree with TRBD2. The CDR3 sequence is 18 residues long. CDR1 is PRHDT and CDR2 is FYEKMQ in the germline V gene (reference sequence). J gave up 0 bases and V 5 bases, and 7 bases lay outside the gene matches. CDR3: CASSLWTSGGPSTDTQYF. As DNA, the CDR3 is TGTGCCAGCAGCCTCTGGACTAGCGGGGGGCCTAGCACAGATACGCAGTATTTT.

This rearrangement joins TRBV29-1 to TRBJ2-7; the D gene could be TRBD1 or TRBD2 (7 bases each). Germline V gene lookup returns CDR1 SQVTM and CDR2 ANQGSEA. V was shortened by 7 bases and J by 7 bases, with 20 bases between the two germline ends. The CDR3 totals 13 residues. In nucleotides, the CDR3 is TGCAGCGCCCTAGCGGCCGACAGGGTAGAGCAGTACTTC. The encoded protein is CSALAADRVEQYF.

The CDR3 protein is CASSPGGNTGELFF. The CDR3 nucleotides are TGTGCCAGCTCACCGGGGGGGAACACCGGGGAGCTGTTTTTT. The chain couples TRBV18 to TRBJ2-2, with a weak D call TRBD2 (6 bases). CDR3 size: 14 residues. Germline lookup yields CDR1 KGHSH and CDR2 LQKENI. V was pared by 3 bases and J by 1 base, with 6 bases between. The whole variable domain, remainder taken from reference TRBV18 and TRBJ2-2, is NAGVMQNPRHLVRRRGQEARLRCSPMKGHSHVYWYRQLPEEGLKFMVYLQKENIIDESGMPKERFSAEFPKEGPSILRIQQVVRGDSAAYFCASSPGGNTGELFFGEGSRLTVL.

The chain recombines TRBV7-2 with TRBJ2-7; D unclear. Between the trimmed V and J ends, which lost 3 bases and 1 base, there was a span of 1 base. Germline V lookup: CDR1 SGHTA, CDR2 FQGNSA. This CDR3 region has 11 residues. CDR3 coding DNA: TGTGCCAGCAGCTTTTCCTACGAGCAGTACTTC. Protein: CASSFSYEQYF.

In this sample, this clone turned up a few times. The CDR3 here is CASSETPATLHF. DNA for the CDR3: TGTGCCAGCAGTGAAACCCCGGCGACCCTCCACTTT. The chain employs TRBV6-1 and TRBJ1-6; D remains ambiguous. V was pared by 2 bases and J by 14 bases, with 10 bases between. CDR3 length: 12 amino acids. Germline V gives CDR1 MNHNS, CDR2 SASEGT.

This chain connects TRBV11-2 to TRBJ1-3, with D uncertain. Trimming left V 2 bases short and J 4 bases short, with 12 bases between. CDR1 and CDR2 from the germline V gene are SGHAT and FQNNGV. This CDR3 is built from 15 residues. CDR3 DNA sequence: TGTGCCAGCAGCTTAACCCTTTTAAACGGAAACACCATATATTTT. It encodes CASSLTLLNGNTIYF.

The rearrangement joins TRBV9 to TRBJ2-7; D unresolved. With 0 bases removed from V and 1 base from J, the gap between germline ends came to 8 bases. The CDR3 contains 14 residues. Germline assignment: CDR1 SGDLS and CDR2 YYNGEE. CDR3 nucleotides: TGTGCCAGCAGCGTAGAGGGCACTTCCTACGAGCAGTACTTC. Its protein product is CASSVEGTSYEQYF.

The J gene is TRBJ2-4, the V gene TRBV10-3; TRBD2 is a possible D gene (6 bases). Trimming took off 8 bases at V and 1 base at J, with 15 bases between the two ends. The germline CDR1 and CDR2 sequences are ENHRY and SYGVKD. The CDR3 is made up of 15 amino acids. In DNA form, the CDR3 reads TGTGCCATCGGATCATGGGGGGAGGCCAAAAACATTCAGTACTTC. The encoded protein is CAIGSWGEAKNIQYF.

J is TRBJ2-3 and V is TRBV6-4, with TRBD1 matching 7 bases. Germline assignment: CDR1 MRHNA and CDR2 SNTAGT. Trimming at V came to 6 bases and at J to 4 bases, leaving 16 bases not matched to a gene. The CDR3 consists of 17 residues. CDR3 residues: CASRRQTGTESPDTQYF. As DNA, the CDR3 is TGTGCCAGCAGGCGCCAGACCGGGACAGAATCCCCAGATACGCAGTATTTT.

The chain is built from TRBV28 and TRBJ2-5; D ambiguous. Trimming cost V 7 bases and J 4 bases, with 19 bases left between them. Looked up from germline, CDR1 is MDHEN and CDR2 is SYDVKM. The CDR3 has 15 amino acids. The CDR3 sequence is CASKPQPQIVETQYF. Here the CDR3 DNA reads TGTGCCAGCAAACCCCAGCCGCAGATTGTAGAGACCCAGTACTTC.

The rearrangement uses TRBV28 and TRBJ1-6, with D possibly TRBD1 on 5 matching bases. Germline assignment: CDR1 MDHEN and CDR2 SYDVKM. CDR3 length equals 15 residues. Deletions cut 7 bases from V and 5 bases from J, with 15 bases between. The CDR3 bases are TGTGCCAGCATCGAGGGCAGGGAAGATAATTCACCCCTCCACTTT. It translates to CASIEGREDNSPLHF. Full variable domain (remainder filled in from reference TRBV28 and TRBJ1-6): DVKVTQSSRYLVKRTGEKVFLECVQDMDHENMFWYRQDPGLGLRLIYFSYDVKMKEKGDIPEGYSVSREKKERFSLILESASTNQTSMYLCASIEGREDNSPLHFGNGTRLTVT.

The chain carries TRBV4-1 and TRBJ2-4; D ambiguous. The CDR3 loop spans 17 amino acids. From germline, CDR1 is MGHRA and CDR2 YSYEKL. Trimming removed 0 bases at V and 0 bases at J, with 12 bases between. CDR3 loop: CASSQDRLTLAKNIQYF. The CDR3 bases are TGCGCCAGCAGCCAAGACAGGTTGACGCTAGCCAAAAACATTCAGTACTTC.

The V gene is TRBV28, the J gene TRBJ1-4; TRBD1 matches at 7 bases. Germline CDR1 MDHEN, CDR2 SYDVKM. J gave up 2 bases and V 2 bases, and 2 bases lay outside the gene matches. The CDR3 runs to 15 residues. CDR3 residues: CASSLLRGTNEKLFF. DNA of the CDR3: TGTGCCAGCAGTTTACTCAGGGGGACTAATGAAAAACTGTTTTTT.

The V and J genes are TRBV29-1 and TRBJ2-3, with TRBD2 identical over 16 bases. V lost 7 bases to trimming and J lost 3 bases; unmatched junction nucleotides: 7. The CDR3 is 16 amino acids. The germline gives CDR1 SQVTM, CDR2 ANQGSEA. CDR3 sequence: CSGTKGLAGGTDTQYF. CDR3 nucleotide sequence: TGCAGCGGGACAAAGGGACTAGCGGGAGGGACAGATACGCAGTATTTT.

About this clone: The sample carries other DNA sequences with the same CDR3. The CDR3 DNA follows: TGTGCCAGCAGCCCCGGCACTGAAGCTTTCTTT. Translation gives CASSPGTEAFF. This chain uses TRBV6-5 with TRBJ1-1; D ambiguous. This CDR3 has 11 amino acids. V was cut by 6 bases and J by 4 bases, with 6 bases left in between. Germline V gene lookup returns CDR1 MNHEY and CDR2 SVGAGI.